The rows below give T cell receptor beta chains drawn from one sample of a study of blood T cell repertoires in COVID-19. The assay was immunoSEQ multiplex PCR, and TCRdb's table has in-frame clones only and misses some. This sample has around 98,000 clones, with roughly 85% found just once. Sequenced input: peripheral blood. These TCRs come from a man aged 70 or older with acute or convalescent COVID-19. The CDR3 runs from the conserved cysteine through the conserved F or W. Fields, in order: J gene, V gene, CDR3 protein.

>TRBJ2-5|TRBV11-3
CASSLSQAPGQETQYF
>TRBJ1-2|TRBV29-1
CSVGTHDGYTF
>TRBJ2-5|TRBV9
CASSADRGMFVQETQYF
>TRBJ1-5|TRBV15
CATSRGTENQPQHF
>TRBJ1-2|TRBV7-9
CASSLAGGALRGYTF
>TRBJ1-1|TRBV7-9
CASSFDRGGIEAFF
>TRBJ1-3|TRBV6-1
CASSDDFYSGNTIYF
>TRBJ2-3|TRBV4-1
CASSQEASRGSRDTQYF
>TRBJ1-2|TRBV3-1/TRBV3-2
CASSPLDRGLLGYTF
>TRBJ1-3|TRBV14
CASSINVKTGTGTGNTIYF
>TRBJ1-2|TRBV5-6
CASSLSSYGYTF
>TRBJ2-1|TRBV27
CASSGGVMGGLGYNEQFF
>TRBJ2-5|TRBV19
CASRKQGAGETQYF
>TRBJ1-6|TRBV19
CASSINRGSPLHF
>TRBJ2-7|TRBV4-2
CASSQDIRTGREQYF
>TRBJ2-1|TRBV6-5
CASSRGTSGDNEQFF
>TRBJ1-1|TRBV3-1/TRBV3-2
CASSQDTVNTEAFF
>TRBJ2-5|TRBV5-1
CASSLALIQETQYF
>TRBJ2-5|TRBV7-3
CASSSNAGFQETQYF
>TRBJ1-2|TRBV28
CASRRQGAHYGYTF
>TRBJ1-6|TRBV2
CASSPNSPLHF
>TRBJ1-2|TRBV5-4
CASSSLTGPSTNGYTF
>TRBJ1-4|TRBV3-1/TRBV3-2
CASSPPTLQGADEKLFF
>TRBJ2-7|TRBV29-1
CSVAPYEQYF
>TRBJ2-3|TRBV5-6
CASSLTGGQGTDTQYF
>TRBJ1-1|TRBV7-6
CASSRGSAGEAFF
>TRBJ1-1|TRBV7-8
CASSFALGNAGTEAFF
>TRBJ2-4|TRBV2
CASRAGLSGNIQYF
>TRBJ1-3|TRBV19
CASSPGGGNTIYF
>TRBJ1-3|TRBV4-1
CASSQGGLRGENTIYF
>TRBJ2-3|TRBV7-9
CASSFPTAQQYF
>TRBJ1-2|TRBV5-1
CASSLGGLSYGYTF
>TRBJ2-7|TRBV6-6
CASTADSSYEQYF
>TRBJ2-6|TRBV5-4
CASSLGRQGANVLTF
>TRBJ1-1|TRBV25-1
CASSQGAVGAFF
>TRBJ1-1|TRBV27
CASSLKATWGEAFF
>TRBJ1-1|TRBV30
CAWLPQKLNTEAFF
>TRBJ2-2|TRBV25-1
CASSALDRAKTGELFF
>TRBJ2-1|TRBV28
CASSTRLATWGNEQFF
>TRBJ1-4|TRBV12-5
CASGVGTGGIEKLFF
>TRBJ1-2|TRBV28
CASTQDRGRRGYTF